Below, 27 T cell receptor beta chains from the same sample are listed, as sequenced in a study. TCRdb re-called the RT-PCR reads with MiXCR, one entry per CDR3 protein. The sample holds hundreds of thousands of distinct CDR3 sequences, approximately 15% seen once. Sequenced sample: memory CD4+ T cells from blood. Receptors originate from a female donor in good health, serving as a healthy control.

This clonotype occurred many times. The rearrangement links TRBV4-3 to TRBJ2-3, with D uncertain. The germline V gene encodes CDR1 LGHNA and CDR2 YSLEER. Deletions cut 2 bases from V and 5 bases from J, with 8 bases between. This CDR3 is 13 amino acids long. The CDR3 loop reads CASSQQQQDTQYF. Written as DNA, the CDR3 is TGCGCCAGCAGCCAACAGCAGCAAGATACGCAGTATTTT.

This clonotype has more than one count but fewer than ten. The CDR3 nucleotides are TGTGCCAGCAGTCTAGGGAGGAACCAGTACTTC. It translates to CASSLGRNQYF. V gene TRBV28 combines with J gene TRBJ2-5; maybe TRBD2 (6 bases). The germline CDR1 and CDR2 sequences are MDHEN and SYDVKM. Trimming took off 5 bases at V and 10 bases at J, with 11 bases between the two ends. The CDR3 runs to 11 residues. The whole variable domain, remainder taken from reference TRBV28 and TRBJ2-5, is DVKVTQSSRYLVKRTGEKVFLECVQDMDHENMFWYRQDPGLGLRLIYFSYDVKMKEKGDIPEGYSVSREKKERFSLILESASTNQTSMYLCASSLGRNQYFGPGTRLLVL.

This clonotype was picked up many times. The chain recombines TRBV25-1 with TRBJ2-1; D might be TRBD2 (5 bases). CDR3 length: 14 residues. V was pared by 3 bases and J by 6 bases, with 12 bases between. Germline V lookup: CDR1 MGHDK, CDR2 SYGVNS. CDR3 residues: CASSDRLAVNEQFF. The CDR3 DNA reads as TGTGCCAGCAGTGATCGGCTAGCAGTCAATGAGCAGTTCTTC.

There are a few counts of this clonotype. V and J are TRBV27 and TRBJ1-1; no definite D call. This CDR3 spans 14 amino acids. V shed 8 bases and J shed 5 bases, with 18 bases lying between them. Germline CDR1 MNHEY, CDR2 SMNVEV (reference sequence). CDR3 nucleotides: TGTGCCAGCGCCTCGGGAGGGTTCAGGACTGAAGCTTTCTTT. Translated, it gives CASASGGFRTEAFF.

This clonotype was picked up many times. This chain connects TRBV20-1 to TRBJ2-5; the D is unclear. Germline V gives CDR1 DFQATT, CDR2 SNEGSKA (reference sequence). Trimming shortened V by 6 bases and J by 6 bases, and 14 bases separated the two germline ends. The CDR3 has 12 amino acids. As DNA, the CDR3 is TGCAGTGCATCGGTATATTCACAGACCCAGTACTTC. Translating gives CSASVYSQTQYF.

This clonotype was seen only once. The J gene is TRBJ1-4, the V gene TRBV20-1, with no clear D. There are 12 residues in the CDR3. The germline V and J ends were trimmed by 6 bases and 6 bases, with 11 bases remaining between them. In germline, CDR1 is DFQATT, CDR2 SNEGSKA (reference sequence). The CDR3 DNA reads TGCAGTGCCCCCGATGTGGATGAAAAACTGTTTTTT. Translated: CSAPDVDEKLFF.

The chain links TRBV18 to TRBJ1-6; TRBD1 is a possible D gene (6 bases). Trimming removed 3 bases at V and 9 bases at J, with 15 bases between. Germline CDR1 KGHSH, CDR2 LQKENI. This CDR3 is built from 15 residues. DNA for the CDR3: TGTGCCAGCTCACCGCTGACTCCCAGGGGTTCACCCCTCCACTTT. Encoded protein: CASSPLTPRGSPLHF.

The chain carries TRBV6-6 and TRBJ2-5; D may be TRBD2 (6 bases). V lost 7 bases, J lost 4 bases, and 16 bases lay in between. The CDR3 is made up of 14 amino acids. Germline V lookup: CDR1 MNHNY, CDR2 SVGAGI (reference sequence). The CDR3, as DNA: TGTGCCAGCACGAAGACTAGAAGTTCAGAGACCCAGTACTTC. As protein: CASTKTRSSETQYF.

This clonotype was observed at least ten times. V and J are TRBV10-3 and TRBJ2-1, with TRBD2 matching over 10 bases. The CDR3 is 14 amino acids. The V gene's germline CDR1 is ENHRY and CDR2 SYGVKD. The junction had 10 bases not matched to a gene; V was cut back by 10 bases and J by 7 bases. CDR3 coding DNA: TGTGCCACCGAAGCGGGAGGGCGGGTTAATGAGCAGTTCTTC. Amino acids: CATEAGGRVNEQFF.

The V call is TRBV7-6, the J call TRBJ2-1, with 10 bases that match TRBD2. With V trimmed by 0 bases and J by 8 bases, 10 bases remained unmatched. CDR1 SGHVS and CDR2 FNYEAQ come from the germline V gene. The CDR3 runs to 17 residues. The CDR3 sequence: CASSLASSGRAWDEQFF. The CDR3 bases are TGTGCCAGCAGCTTAGCGTCGAGCGGGAGGGCGTGGGATGAGCAGTTCTTC.

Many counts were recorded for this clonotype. This CDR3 is CASSQTGSYGYTF. CDR3 in DNA: TGCGCCAGCAGCCAGACAGGATCTTATGGCTACACCTTC. V gene TRBV5-1 combines with J gene TRBJ1-2; a possible D gene is TRBD1 (6 bases). Trimming removed 4 bases at V and 5 bases at J, with 12 bases between. Per germline, CDR1 SGHRS and CDR2 YFSETQ. The CDR3 covers 13 residues.

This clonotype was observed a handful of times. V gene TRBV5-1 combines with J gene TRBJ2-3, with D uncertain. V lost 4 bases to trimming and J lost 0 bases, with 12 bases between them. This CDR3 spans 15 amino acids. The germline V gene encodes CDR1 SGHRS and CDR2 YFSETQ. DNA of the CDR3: TGCGCCAGCAGCCAGACTCCTAGTAGCACAGATACGCAGTATTTT. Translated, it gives CASSQTPSSTDTQYF.

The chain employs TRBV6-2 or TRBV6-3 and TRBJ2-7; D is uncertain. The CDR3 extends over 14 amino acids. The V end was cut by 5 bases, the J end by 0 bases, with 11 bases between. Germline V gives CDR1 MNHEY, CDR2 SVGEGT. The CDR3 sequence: CASSIAGYSYEQYF. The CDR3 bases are TGTGCCAGCAGTATAGCCGGATACTCCTACGAGCAGTACTTC.

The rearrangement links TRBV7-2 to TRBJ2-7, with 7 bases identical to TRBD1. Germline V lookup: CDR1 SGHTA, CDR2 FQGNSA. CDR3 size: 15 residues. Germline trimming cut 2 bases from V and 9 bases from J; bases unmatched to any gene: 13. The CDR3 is CASSLFRGQGVGQYF. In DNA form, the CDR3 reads TGTGCCAGCAGCTTATTCAGGGGTCAGGGGGTCGGGCAGTACTTC.

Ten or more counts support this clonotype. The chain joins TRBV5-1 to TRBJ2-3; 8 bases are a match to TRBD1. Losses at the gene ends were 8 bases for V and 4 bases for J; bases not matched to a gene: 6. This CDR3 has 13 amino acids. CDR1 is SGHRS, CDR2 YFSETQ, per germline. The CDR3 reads CASRGQEADTQYF. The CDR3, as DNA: TGCGCCAGTAGGGGACAGGAGGCAGATACGCAGTATTTT.

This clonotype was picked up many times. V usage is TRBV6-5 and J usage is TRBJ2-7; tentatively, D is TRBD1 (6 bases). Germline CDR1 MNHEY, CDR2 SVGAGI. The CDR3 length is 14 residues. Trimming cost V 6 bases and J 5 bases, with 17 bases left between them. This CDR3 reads CASSITGTSDEQYF. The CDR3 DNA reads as TGTGCCAGCAGCATAACCGGGACAAGTGACGAGCAGTACTTC.

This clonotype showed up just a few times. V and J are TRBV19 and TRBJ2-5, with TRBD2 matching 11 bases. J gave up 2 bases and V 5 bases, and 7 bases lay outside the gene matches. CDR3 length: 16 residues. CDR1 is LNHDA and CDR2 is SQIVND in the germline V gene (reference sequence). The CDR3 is CASSLRTSGLQETQYF. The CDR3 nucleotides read TGTGCCAGTAGTTTAAGGACTAGCGGGTTACAAGAGACCCAGTACTTC.

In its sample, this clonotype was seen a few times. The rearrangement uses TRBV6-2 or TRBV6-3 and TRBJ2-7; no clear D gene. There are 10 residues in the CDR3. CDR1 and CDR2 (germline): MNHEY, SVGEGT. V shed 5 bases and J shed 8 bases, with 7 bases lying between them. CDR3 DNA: TGTGCCAGCAGTAATCGAAAGCAGTACTTC. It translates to CASSNRKQYF.

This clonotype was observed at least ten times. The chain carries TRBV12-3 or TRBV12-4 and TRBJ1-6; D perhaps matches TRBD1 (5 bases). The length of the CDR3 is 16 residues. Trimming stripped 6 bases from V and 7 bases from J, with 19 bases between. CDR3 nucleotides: TGTGCCAGCAGAGCCGGGACCCCTATTCCGAATTCACCCCTCCACTTT. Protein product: CASRAGTPIPNSPLHF.

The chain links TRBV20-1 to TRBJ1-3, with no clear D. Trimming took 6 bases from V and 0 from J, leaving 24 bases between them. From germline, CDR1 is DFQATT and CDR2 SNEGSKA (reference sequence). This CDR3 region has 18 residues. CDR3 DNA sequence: TGCAGTGCCACAGACGTGGAGGCTTCCTTTTACTCTGGAAACACCATATATTTT. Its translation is CSATDVEASFYSGNTIYF.

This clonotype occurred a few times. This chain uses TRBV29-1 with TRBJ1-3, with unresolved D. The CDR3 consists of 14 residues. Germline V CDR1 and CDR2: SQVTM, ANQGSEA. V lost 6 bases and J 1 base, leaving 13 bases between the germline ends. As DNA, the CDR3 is TGCAGCGTGAGTGCGGCTTCTTCTGGAAACACCATATATTTT. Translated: CSVSAASSGNTIYF.

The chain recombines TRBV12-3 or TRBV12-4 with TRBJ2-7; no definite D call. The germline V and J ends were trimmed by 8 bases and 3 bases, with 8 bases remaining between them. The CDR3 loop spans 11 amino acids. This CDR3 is CASGYSYEQYF. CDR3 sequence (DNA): TGTGCCAGCGGCTACAGCTACGAGCAGTACTTC.

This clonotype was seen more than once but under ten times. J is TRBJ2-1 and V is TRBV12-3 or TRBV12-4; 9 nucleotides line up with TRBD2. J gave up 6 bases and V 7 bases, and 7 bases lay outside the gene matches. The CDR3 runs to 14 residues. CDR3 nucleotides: TGTGCCAGCAACTGGGGGACTAGCACCAATGAGCAGTTCTTC. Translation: CASNWGTSTNEQFF.

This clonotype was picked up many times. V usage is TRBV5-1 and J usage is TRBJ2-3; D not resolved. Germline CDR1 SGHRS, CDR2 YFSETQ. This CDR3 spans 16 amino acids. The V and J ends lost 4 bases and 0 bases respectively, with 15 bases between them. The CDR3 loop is CASSPSVEYSTDTQYF. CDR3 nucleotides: TGCGCCAGCAGCCCGTCTGTAGAATATAGCACAGATACGCAGTATTTT.

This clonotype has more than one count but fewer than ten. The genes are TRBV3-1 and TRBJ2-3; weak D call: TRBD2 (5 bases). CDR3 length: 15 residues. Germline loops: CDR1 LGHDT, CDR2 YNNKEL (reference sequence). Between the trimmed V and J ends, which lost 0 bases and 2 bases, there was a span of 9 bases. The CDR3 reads CASSQDWRFTDTQYF. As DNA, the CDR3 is TGTGCCAGCAGCCAAGACTGGAGGTTCACAGATACGCAGTATTTT.

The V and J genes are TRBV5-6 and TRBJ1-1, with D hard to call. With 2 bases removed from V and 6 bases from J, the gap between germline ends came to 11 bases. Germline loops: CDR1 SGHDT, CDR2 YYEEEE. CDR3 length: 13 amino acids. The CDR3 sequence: CASSFVRSSEAFF. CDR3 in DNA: TGTGCCAGCAGCTTTGTTCGAAGCTCTGAAGCTTTCTTT. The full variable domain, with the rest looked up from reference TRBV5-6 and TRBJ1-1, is DAGVTQSPTHLIKTRGQQVTLRCSPKSGHDTVSWYQQALGQGPQFIFQYYEEEERQRGNFPDRFSGHQFPNYSSELNVNALLLGDSALYLCASSFVRSSEAFFGQGTRLTVV.

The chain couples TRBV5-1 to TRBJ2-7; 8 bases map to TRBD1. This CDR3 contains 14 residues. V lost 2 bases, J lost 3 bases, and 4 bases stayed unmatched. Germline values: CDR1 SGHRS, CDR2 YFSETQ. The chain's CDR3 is CASSLRTGFYEQYF. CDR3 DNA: TGCGCCAGCAGCTTAAGGACAGGGTTCTACGAGCAGTACTTC.